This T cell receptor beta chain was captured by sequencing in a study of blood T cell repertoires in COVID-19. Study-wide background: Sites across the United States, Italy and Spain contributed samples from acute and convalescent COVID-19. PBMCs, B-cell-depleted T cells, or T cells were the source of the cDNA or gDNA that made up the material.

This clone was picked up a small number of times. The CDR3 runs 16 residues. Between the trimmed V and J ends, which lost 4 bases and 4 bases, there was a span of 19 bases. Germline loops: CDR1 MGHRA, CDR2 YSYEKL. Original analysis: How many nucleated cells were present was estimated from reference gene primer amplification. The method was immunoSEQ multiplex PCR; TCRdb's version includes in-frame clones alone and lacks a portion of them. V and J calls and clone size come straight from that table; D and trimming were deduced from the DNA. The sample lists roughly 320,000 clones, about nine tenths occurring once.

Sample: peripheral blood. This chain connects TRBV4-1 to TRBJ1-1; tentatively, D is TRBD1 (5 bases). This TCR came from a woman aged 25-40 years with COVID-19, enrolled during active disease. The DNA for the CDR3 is TGCGCCAGCAGCCCGGCGTTCAGGGTCGTAAGCACTGAAGCTTTCTTT. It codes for CASSPAFRVVSTEAFF.